This passage covers 13 T cell receptor beta chains from one sample sequenced in a study of chronic HIV infection and antiretroviral therapy. TCRdb re-called the 5' RACE reads through MiXCR, storing one row per CDR3 protein. Found here are fewer than 40,000 distinct CDR3 sequences, about 9.6% of them singletons; the top ten hold roughly 2.7%. The sequenced sample was peripheral blood. The receptors here all came from an adult who had HIV and had not received antiretroviral therapy, or was an uninfected healthy control (not recorded which).

There are many counts of this clonotype. This chain connects TRBV19 to TRBJ1-5; 8 nucleotides match TRBD1. The CDR3 runs 15 residues. The ends lost 4 bases at V and 5 bases at J; junction bases unmatched: 7. Per the germline V gene, CDR1 is LNHDA and CDR2 is SQIVND (reference sequence). In DNA, the CDR3 is TGTGCCAGTAGTACCGACAGGGGATTTCATCAGCCCCAGCATTTT. Protein sequence: CASSTDRGFHQPQHF.

This clonotype was seen many times. V and J are TRBV20-1 and TRBJ2-1; D call uncertain. Trimming stripped 1 base from V and 5 bases from J, with 12 bases between. The germline CDR1 and CDR2 sequences are DFQATT and SNEGSKA (reference sequence). The CDR3 has 14 residues. CDR3 sequence: CSARVVRKNNEQFF. In DNA, the CDR3 is TGCAGTGCTAGAGTTGTCAGGAAGAACAATGAGCAGTTCTTC.

This clonotype showed up many times. V is TRBV27 and J is TRBJ2-1; tentative D call: TRBD2 (7 bases). The CDR3 is made up of 12 amino acids. With 6 bases removed from V and 9 bases from J, the gap between germline ends came to 12 bases. The V gene's germline CDR1 is MNHEY and CDR2 SMNVEV (reference sequence). CDR3 amino acids: CASSTGGAEQFF. The CDR3 DNA is TGTGCCAGCAGCACGGGGGGCGCTGAGCAGTTCTTC.

V usage is TRBV2 and J usage is TRBJ1-5; D ambiguous. V lost 0 bases and J 0 bases, leaving 9 bases between the germline ends. Germline V gives CDR1 SNHLY, CDR2 FYNNEI. The CDR3 is made up of 16 amino acids. CDR3 bases: TGTGCCAGCAGTGAAGCCCTCACCGATAGCAATCAGCCCCAGCATTTT. Translation gives CASSEALTDSNQPQHF.

The rearrangement uses TRBV27 and TRBJ1-6, with TRBD1 matching 9 bases. Germline V gives CDR1 MNHEY, CDR2 SMNVEV (reference sequence). CDR3 length equals 16 residues. V was pared by 3 bases and J by 6 bases, with 6 bases of the junction left unmatched. The CDR3 DNA follows: TGTGCCAGCAGTTTTGATCGGGACAGGGCTAATTCACCCCTCCACTTT. It specifies CASSFDRDRANSPLHF.

In its sample, this clonotype was seen many times. The CDR3 DNA is TGTGCCACCGGGGTAGACAGCGGAGAGACCCAGTACTTC. Translated, it gives CATGVDSGETQYF. This rearrangement joins TRBV24-1 to TRBJ2-5; D tentatively reads TRBD1 or TRBD2 (5 bases each). The CDR3 extends over 13 amino acids. The germline V gene encodes CDR1 KGHDR and CDR2 SFDVKD. V was pared by 9 bases and J by 4 bases, with 14 bases between.

This clonotype was counted a few times. The chain couples TRBV29-1 to TRBJ1-1; TRBD1 is a possible D gene (6 bases). Germline assignment: CDR1 SQVTM and CDR2 ANQGSEA. Trimming left V 8 bases short and J 4 bases short, with 20 bases between. The CDR3 is 14 residues long. The CDR3 DNA reads TGCAGCACCCTGCCCCCAGGGACATCCACTGAAGCTTTCTTT. Its translation is CSTLPPGTSTEAFF.

This chain uses TRBV29-1 with TRBJ2-7; D unclear. V dropped 4 bases and J dropped 3 bases, with 10 bases sitting between them. This CDR3 region has 12 residues. Germline V lookup: CDR1 SQVTM, CDR2 ANQGSEA. CDR3 region: CSVVVGNYEQYF. The CDR3 nucleotides are TGCAGCGTTGTTGTCGGAAACTACGAGCAGTACTTC.

This clonotype was counted at least ten times. The J gene is TRBJ2-3, the V gene TRBV20-1; D is perhaps TRBD2 (6 bases). The V gene lost 5 bases and the J gene lost 2 bases, with 14 bases spanning the gap. CDR1 DFQATT and CDR2 SNEGSKA come from the germline V gene (reference sequence). The CDR3 has 14 residues. The CDR3 DNA is TGCAGTGCTGGAACCGGGACTTTCACAGATACGCAGTATTTT. Translating it yields CSAGTGTFTDTQYF.

Judged by abundance, this clonotype is medium-sized. This sequence joins TRBV4-2 and TRBJ2-1; D perhaps matches TRBD2 (6 bases). Trimming took off 1 base at V and 0 bases at J, with 22 bases between the two ends. The CDR3 length is 20 residues. From germline, CDR1 is LGHNA and CDR2 YNFKEQ. CDR3 amino acids: CASSQADSSGLLSSYNEQFF. DNA for the CDR3: TGTGCCAGCAGCCAAGCCGACTCTTCGGGACTCCTAAGCTCCTACAATGAGCAGTTCTTC.

This clonotype was counted a few times. The J gene is TRBJ2-1, the V gene TRBV10-3; 13 nucleotides align to TRBD2. The CDR3 contains 17 residues. In germline, CDR1 is ENHRY, CDR2 SYGVKD. With 2 bases clipped from V and 4 bases from J, the junction kept 5 bases outside the gene matches. The CDR3 loop is CAISEPAGLAGYNEQFF. Here the CDR3 DNA reads TGTGCCATCAGTGAGCCCGCGGGACTAGCGGGATACAATGAGCAGTTCTTC.

This clonotype was recorded a few times. The rearrangement links TRBV12-3 or TRBV12-4 to TRBJ2-5, with TRBD2 matching 16 bases. V lost 4 bases, J lost 5 bases, and 10 bases stayed unmatched. The CDR3 extends over 18 amino acids. The CDR3 region has the DNA TGTGCCAGCAGTTCAACGGGGACTAGCGGGAGGGCCGTTGAGACCCAGTACTTC. Its translation: CASSSTGTSGRAVETQYF.

In this sample, this clonotype turned up a few times. This chain joins TRBV29-1 and TRBJ1-1; D not certain. From germline, CDR1 is SQVTM and CDR2 ANQGSEA. The CDR3 sequence is 13 residues long. The V end was cut by 4 bases, the J end by 5 bases, with 14 bases between. CDR3 amino acids: CSVVGRYRTEAFF. In DNA, the CDR3 is TGCAGCGTTGTGGGCAGGTATCGGACTGAAGCTTTCTTT.